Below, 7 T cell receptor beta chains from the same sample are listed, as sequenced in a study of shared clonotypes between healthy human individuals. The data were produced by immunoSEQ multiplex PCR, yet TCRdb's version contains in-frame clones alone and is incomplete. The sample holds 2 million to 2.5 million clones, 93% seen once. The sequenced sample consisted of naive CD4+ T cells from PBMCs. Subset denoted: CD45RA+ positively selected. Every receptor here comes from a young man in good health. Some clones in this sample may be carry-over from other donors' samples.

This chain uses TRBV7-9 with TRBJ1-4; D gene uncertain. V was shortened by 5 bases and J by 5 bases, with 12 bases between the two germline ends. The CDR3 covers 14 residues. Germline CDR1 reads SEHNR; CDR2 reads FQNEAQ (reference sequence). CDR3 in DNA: TGTGCCAGCAGCCTGGCAGGCTTGAATGAAAAACTGTTTTTT. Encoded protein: CASSLAGLNEKLFF. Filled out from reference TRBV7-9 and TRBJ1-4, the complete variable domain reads DTGVSQNPRHKITKRGQNVTFRCDPISEHNRLYWYRQTLGQGPEFLTYFQNEAQLEKSRLLSDRFSAERPKGSFSTLEIQRTEQGDSAMYLCASSLAGLNEKLFFGSGTQLSVL.

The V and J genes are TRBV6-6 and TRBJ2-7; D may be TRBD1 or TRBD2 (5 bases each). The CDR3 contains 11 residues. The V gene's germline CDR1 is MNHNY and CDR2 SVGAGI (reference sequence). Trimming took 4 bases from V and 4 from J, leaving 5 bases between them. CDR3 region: CASSWGYEQYF. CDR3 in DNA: TGTGCCAGCAGTTGGGGGTACGAGCAGTACTTC.

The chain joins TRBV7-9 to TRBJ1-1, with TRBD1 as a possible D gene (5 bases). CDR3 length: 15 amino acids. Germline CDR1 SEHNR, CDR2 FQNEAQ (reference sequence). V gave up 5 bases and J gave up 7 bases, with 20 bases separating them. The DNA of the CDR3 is TGTGCCAGCAGCGCGGGGGTGGTTGGACACCATGAAGCTTTCTTT. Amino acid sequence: CASSAGVVGHHEAFF.

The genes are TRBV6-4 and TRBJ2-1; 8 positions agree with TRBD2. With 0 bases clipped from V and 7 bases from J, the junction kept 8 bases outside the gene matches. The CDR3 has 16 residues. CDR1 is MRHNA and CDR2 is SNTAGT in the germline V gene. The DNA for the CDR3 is TGTGCCAGCAGTGACTCAGGCGGGAGGCCGTTTAATGAGCAGTTCTTC. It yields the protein CASSDSGGRPFNEQFF.

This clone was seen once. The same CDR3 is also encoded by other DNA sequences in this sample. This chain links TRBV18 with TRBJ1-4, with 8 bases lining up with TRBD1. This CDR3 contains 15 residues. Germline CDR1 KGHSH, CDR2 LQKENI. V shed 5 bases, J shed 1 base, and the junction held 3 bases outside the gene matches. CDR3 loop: CASSSDRVTNEKLFF. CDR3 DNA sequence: TGTGCCAGCTCATCGGACAGGGTAACTAATGAAAAACTGTTTTTT.

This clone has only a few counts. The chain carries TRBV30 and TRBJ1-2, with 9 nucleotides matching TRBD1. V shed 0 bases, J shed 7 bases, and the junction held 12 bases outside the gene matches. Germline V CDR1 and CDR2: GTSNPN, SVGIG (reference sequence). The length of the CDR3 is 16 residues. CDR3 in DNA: TGTGCCTGGAGTGTAACCGGGACAGGGCACCCGGGTGGCTACACCTTC. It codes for CAWSVTGTGHPGGYTF.

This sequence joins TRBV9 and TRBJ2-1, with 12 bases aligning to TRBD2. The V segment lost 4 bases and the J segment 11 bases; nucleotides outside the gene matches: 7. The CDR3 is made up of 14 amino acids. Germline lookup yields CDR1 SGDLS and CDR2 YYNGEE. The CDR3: CASSSRLAGDKQFF. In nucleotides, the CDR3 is TGTGCCAGCAGCTCCAGACTAGCGGGAGACAAGCAGTTCTTC.